The 22 T cell receptor gamma chains given below trace back to one sample, sequenced in a study of gamma-delta T cells after stem cell transplantation. TCRdb reapplied CATT to the RT-PCR reads. In the table there are 500 to 700 gamma-chain clones, about 17% of which are singletons. Sequencing used gamma-delta T cells. The receptors come from a human donor. It is not recorded whose cells these are; they may come from a transplant donor.

This clone is large by share. CDR3 amino acids: CATWDGPRYKKLF. The CDR3, as DNA: TGTGCCACCTGGGACGGGCCGAGGTATAAGAAACTCTTT. The gene calls are TRGV2 and TRGJ1 or TRGJ2. Since TCRdb gives no J gene, matching the DNA to germline was used here to assign it. V was pared by 0 bases and J by 7 bases, with 6 bases of the junction left unmatched. This CDR3 has 13 amino acids. The V gene's germline CDR1 is EGSNGY and CDR2 YDSYNSKV.

On this clone: Other DNA sequences of this sample code for an identical CDR3. The V gene is TRGV8, but the J gene lacks a call. The length of the CDR3 is 11 residues. The germline gives CDR1 VENAVY, CDR2 YDSYNSRV. CDR3 amino acids: CATWDSYKKLF. The CDR3 DNA reads TGTGCCACCTGGGATAGTTATAAGAAACTCTTC.

By sample share, this clone is large (0.1 to 1%). This chain connects TRGV4 to TRGJ1 or TRGJ2. The J gene was missing in TCRdb and was found by matching the end of the DNA to germline. The V and J ends lost 1 base and 2 bases, in that order; junction bases with no gene match: 8. The germline gives CDR1 EGSTGY, CDR2 YDSYTSSV. The CDR3 spans 15 residues. This chain's CDR3 is CATWDGFPDYYKKLF. The CDR3 region has the DNA TGTGCCACCTGGGATGGCTTTCCCGATTATTATAAGAAACTCTTT.

With respect to this clone: It differs at one base from a far larger clone, so likely a read error. This chain joins TRGV2 and TRGJ1 or TRGJ2. TCRdb records no J gene; here it was assigned by comparing the DNA to germline. There are 10 residues in the CDR3. With V trimmed by 5 bases and J by 8 bases, 3 bases remained unmatched. Germline-derived CDR1 and CDR2 are EGSNGY and YDSYNSKV. The CDR3 protein is CATWGDKKLF. The CDR3 DNA follows: TGTGCCACCTGGGGGGATAAGAAACTCTTT.

In its sample, this clone is large. One base away lies a much larger clone, so this may be a sequencing read error. This chain connects TRGV3 to TRGJP2. TCRdb is silent on the J gene; assignment here came from matching the DNA to germline. CDR3 length equals 15 residues. V shed 0 bases and J 3 bases; nucleotides not matched to a gene: 4. Looked up from germline, CDR1 is VTNTFY and CDR2 is YDVSTARD (reference sequence). CDR3 nucleotides: TGTGCCACCTGGGACAGGCCGGGTAGTGATTGGATCAAGACGTTT. It yields the protein CATWDRPGSDWIKTF.

This clone has just a few counts. This likely reflects a read error, since a far larger clone is one base away. Distinct nucleotide sequences in the sample also encode this CDR3. There is no J gene call, but TRGV3 is given as the V gene. This CDR3 has 12 residues. Germline V gene data show CDR1 as VTNTFY and CDR2 as YDVSTARD (reference sequence). CDR3 loop: CATWDVGYKKLF. The CDR3 nucleotides read TGTGCCACCTGGGACGTTGGTTATAAGAAGCTCTTT.

This chain connects TRGV4 to TRGJ1 or TRGJ2. Matching the DNA to germline supplied the J gene, which TCRdb does not give. The CDR3 contains 13 residues. Germline V gene lookup returns CDR1 EGSTGY and CDR2 YDSYTSSV. Trimming at V came to 0 bases and at J to 4 bases, leaving 3 bases not matched to a gene. CDR3 sequence (DNA): TGTGCCACCTGGGATGGGAGATATTATAAGAAACTCTTT. This codes for CATWDGRYYKKLF.

In DNA, the CDR3 is TGTGCCACCTGGGACAGCGATTATTATAAGAAACTCTTT. It yields the protein CATWDSDYYKKLF. This chain joins TRGV3 and TRGJ1 or TRGJ2. The J gene, missing from TCRdb, was assigned here through DNA to germline matching. CDR1 and CDR2 (germline): VTNTFY, YDVSTARD (reference sequence). The CDR3 extends over 13 amino acids. The J segment lost 2 bases and the V segment lost 1 base, leaving 2 bases of the junction unmatched.

Worth noting for this clone: A far larger clone is only one base removed, so a read error is likely. V is TRGV5 and J is TRGJ1 or TRGJ2. The J gene is not listed in TCRdb, so it was assigned here from a DNA match to germline. Germline assignment: CDR1 VINAFY and CDR2 YDVSNSKD. The CDR3 has 10 amino acids. V lost 4 bases to trimming and J lost 12 bases; unmatched junction nucleotides: 6. CDR3 in amino acids: CATWEDRKLF. CDR3 bases: TGTGCCACCTGGGAGGATAGGAAACTCTTT.

This clone is deemed large (0.1 to 1%). Other DNA sequences in the same sample also yield this CDR3. V gene TRGV5 combines with J gene TRGJ1 or TRGJ2. As TCRdb names no J gene, one was assigned here on the basis of a DNA match to germline. The V and J ends lost 0 bases and 6 bases, in that order; junction bases with no gene match: 17. The CDR3 consists of 17 residues. In germline, CDR1 is VINAFY, CDR2 YDVSNSKD. CDR3 amino acids: CATWDRPRGGLSYKKLF. The CDR3 region has the DNA TGTGCCACCTGGGACAGGCCGCGGGGGGGTCTGTCTTATAAGAAACTCTTT.

For this clone: The sample has other DNA sequences that encode this CDR3 too. The chain carries TRGV4 and TRGJP2. No J gene was available from TCRdb, and it was assigned here by a germline match of the DNA. Trimming at V came to 2 bases and at J to 2 bases, leaving 5 bases not matched to a gene. The germline V gene has CDR1 EGSTGY and CDR2 YDSYTSSV. CDR3 length: 15 residues. The CDR3 here is CATWDAHSSDWIKTF. The CDR3 DNA follows: TGTGCCACCTGGGATGCCCACAGTAGTGATTGGATCAAGACGTTT.

This clone was seen a few times. CDR3 bases: TGTGCCACCTGGGACAGGCCCTTGCGGTATAAGAAACTCTTT. Its translation: CATWDRPLRYKKLF. V usage is TRGV3 and J usage is TRGJ1 or TRGJ2. Because TCRdb records no J gene, it was assigned here through a match of the DNA to germline. The germline V gene encodes CDR1 VTNTFY and CDR2 YDVSTARD (reference sequence). V was clipped by 0 bases and J by 7 bases; unmatched bases: 9. This CDR3 spans 14 amino acids.

By its share, this clone is large. V gene TRGV3 combines with J gene TRGJP2. TCRdb does not report a J gene; here it was assigned by matching the DNA to germline references. CDR1 VTNTFY and CDR2 YDVSTARD come from the germline V gene (reference sequence). This CDR3 region has 16 residues. V shed 3 bases and J 3 bases; nucleotides not matched to a gene: 10. Here the CDR3 reads CATWDSSWGSDWIKTF. CDR3 DNA sequence: TGTGCCACCTGGGACTCCTCGTGGGGTAGTGATTGGATCAAGACGTTT.

This clone is large. The V gene is listed as TRGV9; no J gene was called. This CDR3 has 17 residues. Per germline, CDR1 GITISATS and CDR2 ISYDGTV (reference sequence). CDR3 nucleotides: TGTGCCTTGTGGGAGGTGCCGCGAGAGTTGGGCAAAAAAATCGAGGTATTT. Amino acids: CALWEVPRELGKKIEVF.

Only a few counts were recorded for this clone. The rearrangement uses TRGV3 and TRGJ1 or TRGJ2. TCRdb offers no J gene call, so here the DNA was matched to germline to obtain one. The CDR3 is 15 amino acids. The ends lost 2 bases at V and 1 base at J; junction bases unmatched: 8. Germline CDR1 VTNTFY, CDR2 YDVSTARD (reference sequence). CDR3: CATWDTPYNYYKKLF. In nucleotides, the CDR3 is TGTGCCACCTGGGACACCCCCTATAATTATTATAAGAAACTCTTT.

This clone was counted a few times. V gene TRGV2 combines with J gene TRGJ1 or TRGJ2. TCRdb supplies no J gene; here it was assigned by aligning the nucleotide sequence to germline. The CDR3 contains 13 residues. CDR1 EGSNGY and CDR2 YDSYNSKV come from the germline V gene. Trimming cost V 0 bases and J 11 bases; bases outside gene matches: 10. The CDR3 here is CATWDGPRVEKLF. CDR3 bases: TGTGCCACCTGGGACGGGCCCCGGGTAGAGAAACTCTTT.

Note on this clone: The sample contains more than one DNA sequence encoding this CDR3. The V gene is TRGV9, but the J gene lacks a call. In germline, CDR1 is GITISATS, CDR2 ISYDGTV (reference sequence). The CDR3 is 11 residues long. The CDR3, as DNA: TGTGCCTTGTGGGGAGATTATAAGAAGCTCTTT. Protein product: CALWGDYKKLF.

The chain carries TRGV8 and TRGJ1 or TRGJ2. TCRdb gives no J gene; it was assigned here by matching the DNA to germline. With 2 bases clipped from V and 5 bases from J, the junction kept 9 bases outside the gene matches. CDR3 length: 14 amino acids. Germline V gene data show CDR1 as VENAVY and CDR2 as YDSYNSRV. CDR3 residues: CATWDTGENYKKLF. CDR3 bases: TGTGCCACCTGGGATACGGGAGAAAATTATAAGAAACTCTTT.

The CDR3 here is CATWDTTGWFKIF. The CDR3, as DNA: TGTGCCACCTGGGATACCACTGGTTGGTTCAAGATATTT. The V gene is TRGV8, the J gene TRGJP1. No J gene is reported in TCRdb; it was inferred here by comparing the DNA with germline. Germline assignment: CDR1 VENAVY and CDR2 YDSYNSRV. This CDR3 has 13 residues. The V gene end was trimmed by 2 bases and the J gene end by 3 bases; junction bases not matched to a gene: 0.

About this clone itself: Relative to the germline gene, one junction end is altered; a read error may explain this. V usage is TRGV9 and J usage is TRGJP. The J gene, missing from TCRdb, was assigned here through DNA to germline matching. This CDR3 has 16 amino acids. Germline lookup yields CDR1 GITISATS and CDR2 ISYDGTV (reference sequence). The CDR3 region is CALWEDQESGKKIKVF. The DNA for the CDR3 is TGTGCCTTGTGGGAGGATCAAGAGTCGGGCAAAAAAATCAAGGTATTT.

This clone has a handful of counts. The chain combines TRGV2 with TRGJ1 or TRGJ2. No J gene is reported in TCRdb; it was inferred here by comparing the DNA with germline. Looked up from germline, CDR1 is EGSNGY and CDR2 is YDSYNSKV. Losses at the gene ends were 3 bases for V and 3 bases for J; bases not matched to a gene: 5. This CDR3 has 13 amino acids. CDR3 sequence (DNA): TGTGCCACCTGGGACCGTCGTTATTATAAGAAACTCTTT. It yields the protein CATWDRRYYKKLF.

The V and J genes are TRGV3 and TRGJ1 or TRGJ2. Here the J gene came from matching the DNA to germline, since TCRdb omits it. Germline loops: CDR1 VTNTFY, CDR2 YDVSTARD (reference sequence). V lost 0 bases to trimming and J lost 7 bases; unmatched junction nucleotides: 6. CDR3 length: 13 amino acids. CDR3: CATWDRPEYKKLF. The CDR3, as DNA: TGTGCCACCTGGGACAGGCCTGAATATAAGAAACTCTTT.